This T cell receptor (beta chain) is drawn from a study of cytomegalovirus exposure and HLA in healthy donors. Study conclusions and caveats: Several top significant clusters appeared, in a later analysis, to be linked to common viral pathogens. Productive rates of about 87% or about 30% were seen for most TCR beta V segments in an earlier analysis.

The V gene end was trimmed by 4 bases and the J gene end by 7 bases; junction bases not matched to a gene: 11. The germline gives CDR1 SGHKS, CDR2 YYEKEE (reference sequence). The CDR3 extends over 16 amino acids. Primers: 60 Vbeta forward and 13 Jbeta reverse. Measured with immunoSEQ multiplex PCR; TCRdb has only the in-frame clones, and not every one. The top ten hold just under 20% of the sample, which has tens of thousands of clones, about 71% seen once. Comments on this clone: Its antigen is unknown.

The sequencing input was PBMCs. The genes are TRBV5-5 and TRBJ1-5; 10 bases line up with TRBD1. This receptor was obtained from a woman in her fifties or sixties in good health and CMV-seropositive. CDR3 sequence: CASSTDGQGGRQPQHF. CDR3 nucleotide sequence: TGTGCCAGCAGCACCGACGGACAGGGGGGAAGGCAGCCCCAGCATTTT.